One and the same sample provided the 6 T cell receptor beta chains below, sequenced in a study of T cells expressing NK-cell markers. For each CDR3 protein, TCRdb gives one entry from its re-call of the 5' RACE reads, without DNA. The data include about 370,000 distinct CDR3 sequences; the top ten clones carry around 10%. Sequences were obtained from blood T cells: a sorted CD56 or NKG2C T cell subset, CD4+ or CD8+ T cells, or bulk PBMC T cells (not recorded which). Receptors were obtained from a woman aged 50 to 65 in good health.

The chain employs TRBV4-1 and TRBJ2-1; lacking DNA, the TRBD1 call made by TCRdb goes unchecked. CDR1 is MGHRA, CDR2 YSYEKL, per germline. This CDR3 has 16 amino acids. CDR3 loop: CASSHGRLPSTNEQFF.

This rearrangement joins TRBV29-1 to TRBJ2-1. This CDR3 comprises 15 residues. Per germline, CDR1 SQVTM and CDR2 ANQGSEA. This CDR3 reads CSVEENESSYNEQFF.

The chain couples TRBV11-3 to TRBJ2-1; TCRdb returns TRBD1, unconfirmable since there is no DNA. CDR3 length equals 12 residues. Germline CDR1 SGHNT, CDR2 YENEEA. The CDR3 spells CASSPSQGEQFF.

CDR3 amino acids: CASSATTEAFF. This rearrangement joins TRBV7-9 to TRBJ1-1. The CDR3 has 11 residues. Germline V lookup: CDR1 SEHNR, CDR2 FQNEAQ (reference sequence).

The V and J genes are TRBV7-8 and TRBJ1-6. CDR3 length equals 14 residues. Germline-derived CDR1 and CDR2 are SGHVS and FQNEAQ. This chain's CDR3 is CASSVVLVNSPLHF.

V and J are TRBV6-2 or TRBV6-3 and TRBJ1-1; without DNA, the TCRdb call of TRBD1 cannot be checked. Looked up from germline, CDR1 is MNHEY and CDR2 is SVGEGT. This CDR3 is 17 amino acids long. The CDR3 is CASSYSVLRGKETEAFF.